The clone carrying this T cell receptor (beta chain) was recorded only once. This sample was included in a study of T cells in tumors after PD-1 blockade. Study as a whole: Prior checkpoint blockade, systemic immunosuppressant use, or anti-cancer therapy within 4 weeks excluded patients. During anti-PD-1 treatment, some patients continued daily vismodegib 150 mg. Treatment was either pembrolizumab 200 mg every 3 weeks or cemiplimab 350 mg every 2 weeks. Peripheral blood samples averaged around 40,000 unique clonotypes and around 120,000 templates.

V shed 0 bases and J shed 5 bases, with 4 bases lying between them. Germline-derived CDR1 and CDR2 are LGHDT and YNNKEL (reference sequence). This CDR3 region has 13 residues. The method was immunoSEQ multiplex PCR; TCRdb's version includes in-frame clones alone and lacks a portion of them. The profile shows more than 40,000 clones, 81% of them singletons. The origin of this receptor is a human donor with basal cell carcinoma. This sequence joins TRBV3-1 (or the pseudogene TRBV3-2) and TRBJ2-2; no firm D call. The material was PBMCs, obtained before anti-PD-1 treatment. In nucleotides, the CDR3 is TGTGCCAGCAGCCAAGAAAAAACCGGGGAGCTGTTTTTT. This encodes CASSQEKTGELFF.